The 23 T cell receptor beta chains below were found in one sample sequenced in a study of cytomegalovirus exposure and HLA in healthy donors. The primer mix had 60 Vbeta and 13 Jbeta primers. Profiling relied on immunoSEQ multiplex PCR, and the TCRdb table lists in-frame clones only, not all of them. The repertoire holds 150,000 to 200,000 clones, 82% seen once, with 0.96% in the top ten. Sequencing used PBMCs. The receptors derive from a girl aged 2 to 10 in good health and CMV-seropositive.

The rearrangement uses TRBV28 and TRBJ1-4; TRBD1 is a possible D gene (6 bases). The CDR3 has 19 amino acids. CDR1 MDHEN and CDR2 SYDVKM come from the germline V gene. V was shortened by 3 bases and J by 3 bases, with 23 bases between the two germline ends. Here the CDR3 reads CASSFELSRTEASNEKLFF. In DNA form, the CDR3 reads TGTGCCAGCAGTTTTGAGCTGAGTCGGACAGAGGCCTCTAATGAAAAACTGTTTTTT.

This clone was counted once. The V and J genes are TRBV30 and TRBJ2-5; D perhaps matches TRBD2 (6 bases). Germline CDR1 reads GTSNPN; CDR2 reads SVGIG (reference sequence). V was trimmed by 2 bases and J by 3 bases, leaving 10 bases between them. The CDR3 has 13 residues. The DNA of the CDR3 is TGTGCCTGGAGTATTAAGCGGGAAGAGACCCAGTACTTC. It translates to CAWSIKREETQYF.

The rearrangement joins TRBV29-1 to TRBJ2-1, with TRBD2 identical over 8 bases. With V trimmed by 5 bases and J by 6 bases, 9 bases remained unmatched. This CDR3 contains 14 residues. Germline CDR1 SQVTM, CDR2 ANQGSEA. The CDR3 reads CSVTGTRGSNEQFF. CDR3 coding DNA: TGCAGCGTTACCGGGACTAGAGGCAGCAATGAGCAGTTCTTC.

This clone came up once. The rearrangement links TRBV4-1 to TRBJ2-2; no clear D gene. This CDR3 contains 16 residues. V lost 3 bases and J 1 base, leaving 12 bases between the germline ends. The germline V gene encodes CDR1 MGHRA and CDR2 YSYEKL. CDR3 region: CASSHTRRVNTGELFF. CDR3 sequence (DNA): TGCGCCAGCAGCCACACACGACGGGTGAACACCGGGGAGCTGTTTTTT.

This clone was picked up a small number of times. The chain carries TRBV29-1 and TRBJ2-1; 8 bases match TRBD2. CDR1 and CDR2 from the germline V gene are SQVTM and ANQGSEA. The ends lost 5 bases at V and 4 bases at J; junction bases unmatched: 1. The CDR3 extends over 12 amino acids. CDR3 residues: CSVREGYNEQFF. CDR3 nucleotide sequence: TGCAGCGTTCGGGAGGGGTACAATGAGCAGTTCTTC.

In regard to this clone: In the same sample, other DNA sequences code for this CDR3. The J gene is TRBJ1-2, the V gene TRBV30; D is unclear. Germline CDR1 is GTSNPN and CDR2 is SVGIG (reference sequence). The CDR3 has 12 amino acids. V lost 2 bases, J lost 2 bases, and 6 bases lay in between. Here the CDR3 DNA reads TGTGCCTGGAGTCCGGGAAACTATGGCTACACCTTC. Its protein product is CAWSPGNYGYTF.

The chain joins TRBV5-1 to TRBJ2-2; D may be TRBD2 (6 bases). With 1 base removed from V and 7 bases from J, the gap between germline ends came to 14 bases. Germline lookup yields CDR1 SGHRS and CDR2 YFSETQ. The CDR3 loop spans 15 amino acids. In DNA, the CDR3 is TGCGCCAGCAGCTTGTATCGGGGGACGGGCGGGGAGCTGTTTTTT. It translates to CASSLYRGTGGELFF.

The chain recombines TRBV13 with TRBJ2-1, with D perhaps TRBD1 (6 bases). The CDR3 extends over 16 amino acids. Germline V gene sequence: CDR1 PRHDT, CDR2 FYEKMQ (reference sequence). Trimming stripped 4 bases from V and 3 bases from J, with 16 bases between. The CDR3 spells CASSSLQGQFYNEQFF. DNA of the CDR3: TGTGCCAGCAGCTCATTACAGGGTCAATTCTACAATGAGCAGTTCTTC.

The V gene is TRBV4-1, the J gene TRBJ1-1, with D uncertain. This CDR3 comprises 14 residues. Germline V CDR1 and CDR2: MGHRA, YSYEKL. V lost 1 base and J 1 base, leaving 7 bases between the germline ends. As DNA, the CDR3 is TGCGCCAGCAGCCAAGTTACAGCGAACACTGAAGCTTTCTTT. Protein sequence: CASSQVTANTEAFF.

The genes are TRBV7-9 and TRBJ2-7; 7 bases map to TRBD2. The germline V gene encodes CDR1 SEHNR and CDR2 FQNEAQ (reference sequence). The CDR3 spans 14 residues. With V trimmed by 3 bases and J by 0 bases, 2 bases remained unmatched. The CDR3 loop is CASSLERGSYEQYF. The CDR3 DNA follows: TGTGCCAGCAGCTTGGAGCGGGGCTCCTACGAGCAGTACTTC.

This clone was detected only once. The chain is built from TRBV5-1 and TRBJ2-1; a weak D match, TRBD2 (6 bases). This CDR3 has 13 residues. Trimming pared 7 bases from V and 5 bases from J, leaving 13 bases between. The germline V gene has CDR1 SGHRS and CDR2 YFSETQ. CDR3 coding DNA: TGCGCCAGCGAGGAGGGATGGAACAATGAGCAGTTCTTC. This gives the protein CASEEGWNNEQFF.

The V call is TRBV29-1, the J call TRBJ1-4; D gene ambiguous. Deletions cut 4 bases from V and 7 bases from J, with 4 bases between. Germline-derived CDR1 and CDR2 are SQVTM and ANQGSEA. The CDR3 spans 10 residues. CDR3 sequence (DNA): TGCAGCGTTGGGAGTGAAAAACTGTTTTTT. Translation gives CSVGSEKLFF.

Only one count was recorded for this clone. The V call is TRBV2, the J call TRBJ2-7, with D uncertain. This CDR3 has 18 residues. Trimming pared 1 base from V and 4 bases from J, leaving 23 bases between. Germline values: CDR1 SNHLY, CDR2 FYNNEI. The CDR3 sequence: CASSEGLARLLGRYEQYF. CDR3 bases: TGTGCCAGCAGTGAAGGCCTCGCCAGACTCCTGGGTCGGTACGAGCAGTACTTC.

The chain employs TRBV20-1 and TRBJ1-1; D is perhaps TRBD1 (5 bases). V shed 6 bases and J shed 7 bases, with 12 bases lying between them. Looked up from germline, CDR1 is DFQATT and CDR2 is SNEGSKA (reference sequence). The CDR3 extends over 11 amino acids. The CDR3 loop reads CSAGVEGEAFF. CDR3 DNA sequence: TGCAGTGCAGGGGTGGAGGGTGAAGCTTTCTTT.

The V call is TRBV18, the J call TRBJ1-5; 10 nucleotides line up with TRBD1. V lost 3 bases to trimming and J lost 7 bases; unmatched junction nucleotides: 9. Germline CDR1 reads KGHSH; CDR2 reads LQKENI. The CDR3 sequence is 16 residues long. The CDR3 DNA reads TGTGCCAGCTCACCCTCCGGGACAGGGGTAGAGCAGCCCCAGCATTTT. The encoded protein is CASSPSGTGVEQPQHF.

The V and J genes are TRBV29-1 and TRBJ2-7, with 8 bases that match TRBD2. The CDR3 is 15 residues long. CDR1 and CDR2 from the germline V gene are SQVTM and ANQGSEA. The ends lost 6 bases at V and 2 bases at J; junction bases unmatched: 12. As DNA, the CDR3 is TGCAGCGTAGGAGGAGACGGGACTAGTCCCTACGAGCAGTACTTC. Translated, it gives CSVGGDGTSPYEQYF.

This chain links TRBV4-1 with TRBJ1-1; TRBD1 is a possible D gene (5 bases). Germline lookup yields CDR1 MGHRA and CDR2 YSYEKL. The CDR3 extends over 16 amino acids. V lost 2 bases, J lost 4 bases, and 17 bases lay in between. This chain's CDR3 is CASSQLVGGIGTEAFF. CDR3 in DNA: TGCGCCAGCAGCCAATTGGTGGGGGGAATTGGCACTGAAGCTTTCTTT.

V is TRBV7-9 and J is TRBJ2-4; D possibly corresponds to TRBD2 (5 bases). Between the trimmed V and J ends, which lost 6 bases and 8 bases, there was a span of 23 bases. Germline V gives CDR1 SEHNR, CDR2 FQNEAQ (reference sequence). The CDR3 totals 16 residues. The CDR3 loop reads CASSYLRGQAQDIQYF. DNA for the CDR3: TGTGCCAGCAGTTACCTCCGAGGGCAGGCCCAGGACATTCAGTACTTC.

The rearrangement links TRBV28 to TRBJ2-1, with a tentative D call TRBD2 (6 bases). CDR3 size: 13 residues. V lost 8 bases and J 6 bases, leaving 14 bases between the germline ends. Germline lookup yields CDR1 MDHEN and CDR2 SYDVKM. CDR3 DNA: TGTGCCAGCTTGGAGGGCAGTGCCAATGAGCAGTTCTTC. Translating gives CASLEGSANEQFF.

This CDR3 reads CASSSRWDTHNEKLFF. CDR3 coding DNA: TGTGCCAGCAGCTCCCGTTGGGACACCCATAATGAAAAACTGTTTTTT. This chain links TRBV7-9 with TRBJ1-4, with D possibly TRBD1 on 6 matching bases. Looked up from germline, CDR1 is SEHNR and CDR2 is FQNEAQ (reference sequence). The germline V and J ends were trimmed by 4 bases and 4 bases, with 16 bases remaining between them. This CDR3 spans 16 amino acids. Full variable domain (remainder filled in from reference TRBV7-9 and TRBJ1-4): DTGVSQNPRHKITKRGQNVTFRCDPISEHNRLYWYRQTLGQGPEFLTYFQNEAQLEKSRLLSDRFSAERPKGSFSTLEIQRTEQGDSAMYLCASSSRWDTHNEKLFFGSGTQLSVL.

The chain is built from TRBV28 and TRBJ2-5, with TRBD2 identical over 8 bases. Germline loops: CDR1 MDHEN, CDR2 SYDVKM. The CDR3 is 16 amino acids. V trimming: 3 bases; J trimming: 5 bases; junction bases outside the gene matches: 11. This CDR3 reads CASSLGSGSRGETQYF. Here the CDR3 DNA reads TGTGCCAGCAGTTTGGGGAGCGGGAGTCGAGGGGAGACCCAGTACTTC.

The CDR3 protein is CASAGGGAGELFF. CDR3 in DNA: TGTGCCTCGGCGGGGGGAGGGGCCGGGGAGCTGTTTTTT. J is TRBJ2-2 and V is TRBV7-3; 8 nucleotides line up with TRBD2. V dropped 11 bases and J dropped 6; count of bases not matched to a gene: 8. The CDR3 is made up of 13 amino acids. The germline gives CDR1 SGHTA, CDR2 FQGTGA.

CDR3 residues: CASSLRGYEQYF. CDR3 nucleotides: TGCGCCAGCAGCTTGCGGGGGTACGAGCAGTACTTC. The chain uses TRBV5-1 and TRBJ2-7; a weak D match, TRBD2 (6 bases). This CDR3 is 12 amino acids long. V gave up 1 base and J gave up 4 bases, with 6 bases separating them. From germline, CDR1 is SGHRS and CDR2 YFSETQ.